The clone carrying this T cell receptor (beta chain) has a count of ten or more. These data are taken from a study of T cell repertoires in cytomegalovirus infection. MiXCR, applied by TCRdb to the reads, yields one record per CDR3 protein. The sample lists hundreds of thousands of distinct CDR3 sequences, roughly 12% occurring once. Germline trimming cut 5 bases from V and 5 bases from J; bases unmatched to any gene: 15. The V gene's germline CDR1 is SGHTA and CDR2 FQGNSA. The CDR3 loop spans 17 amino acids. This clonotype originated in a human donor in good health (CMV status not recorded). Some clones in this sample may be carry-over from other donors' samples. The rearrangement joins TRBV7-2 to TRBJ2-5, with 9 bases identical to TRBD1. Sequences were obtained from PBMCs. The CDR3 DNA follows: TGTGCCAGCAGCCCATCTTGGACAGGGGCGCAGGGGGAGACCCAGTACTTC. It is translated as CASSPSWTGAQGETQYF. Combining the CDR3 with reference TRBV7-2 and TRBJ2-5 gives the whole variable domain GAGVSQSPSNKVTEKGKDVELRCDPISGHTALYWYRQSLGQGLEFLIYFQGNSAPDKSGLPSDRFSAERTGGSVSTLTIQRTQQEDSAVYLCASSPSWTGAQGETQYFGPGTRLLVL.